This T cell receptor beta chain was retrieved from a study of T cell clones after liver transplantation (dated by TCRdb to about 2019). Concerning the study at large: The samples were obtained from ITN030ST, a randomized trial that attempted immunosuppression withdrawal within 2 years after liver transplantation. Blood samples were collected pre-transplant, pre-randomization before withdrawal, and post-randomization after either full withdrawal or failed withdrawal. Third party-reactive TCRbeta sequences were also identified from pre-transplant MLRs to serve as an antigen-independent comparator for donor-reactive sequences. A cohort of 8 liver transplant recipients was studied, of whom 3 were classified as tolerant and 5 as non-tolerant. Three of the eight recipients were HCV-positive; the others were transplanted for non-autoimmune, non-viral indications. To count as tolerant, a recipient had to stay completely off immunosuppression for at least one year without liver enzymes climbing beyond twice the upper limit of normal. Donor-reactive T cell clones were identified by TCRbeta sequencing after a pre-transplant mixed lymphocyte reaction and then tracked in post-transplant blood. The subjects received no induction therapy and were kept on standard immunosuppression until randomization at 12-24 months post-transplant. Beyond this particular receptor, the publication reports: Because of small, heterogeneous patient numbers and non-standardized post-transplant time points, the conclusions were only preliminary. Since no allograft tissue specimens were available, donor-reactive T cells may have migrated into the graft instead of being deleted. In 5 of 8 subjects, circulating donor-reactive CD4 TCRbeta sequences decreased significantly after transplant, regardless of tolerance or HCV status. When repertoire turnover was accounted for, significantly reduced detection of donor-reactive sequences was found in 7 of 8 subjects for CD4 and in 8 of 8 subjects for CD8. Donor-reactive sequences declined more than third party-reactive ones, suggesting partial antigen-specific deletion unrelated to withdrawal success. In a couple of subjects, low numbers of available donor cells limited the measurable donor-reactive repertoire.

Interpreted using the paper, the time point label stands for: pre-transplant. Thawed unstimulated PBMCs were stained for CD3, CD4 and CD8 and FACS-sorted into CD3+CD4+ and CD3+CD8+ populations. Each of the 8 studied subjects was randomized to immunosuppression withdrawal. Genomic DNA was isolated with the Qiagen DNeasy Blood and Tissue Kit. A note on this clone: Its target antigen remains unknown. Qualities for individual bases were not recorded, and no much larger clone is one base off.

Frozen genomic DNA underwent high-throughput TCRbeta CDR3 sequencing by immunoSEQ, including PCR amplification, mapping, bias correction and internal controls. Processing in the source paper ran as follows. Only productive rearrangements were retained, with each unique TCRbeta sequence defined by its CDR3 nucleotide sequence together with its V and J gene. For classification of a sequence as donor-reactive, at least 5-fold expansion in CFSE-low cells relative to unstimulated pre-transplant cells and a frequency of at least 0.01% were required. Per-subject minimum frequency thresholds, based on the lowest-template unstimulated sample, ensured at least 90% detection power. Jensen-Shannon divergence between the top 1000 TCRbeta sequences after and before transplant was used to measure repertoire turnover. Two-sided Fisher's exact tests were used to test for changes in how often donor-reactive sequences were detected. The source is immuneACCESS, and TCRdb retained only in-frame sequences with V and J called. Part of the clones is not carried over; for the studies checked, unresolved V genes explain less than half of this, and the remainder is unexplained. V and J calls plus clone size are reproduced from that table; the DNA served to infer D and trimming. This sample is represented by 45,000 to 55,000 clones; around 85% of them were singletons. The ten largest clonotypes hold about 8.5% of the sample.

The receptor comes from a human donor who received a liver transplant. The material sequenced was CD4+ T cells from blood, taken before liver transplant.

The CDR3 protein: CASSLGQANEAFF. DNA sequence: TGTGCCAGCAGCTTAGGCCAGGCCAATGAAGCTTTCTTT. Recombination connected TRBV7-9 to TRBJ1-1, with the D gene uncertain. The CDR3 measures 13 amino acids from cysteine to phenylalanine. Here the CDR3 DNA is all that survives: 39 bases in frame from base 1. Trimming costs V 1 base and J 7 bases, and their ends lie 10 bases apart. Via the germline V gene (reference sequence), CDR1 is SEHNR and CDR2 FQNEAQ.